This T cell receptor (beta chain) appears in the sequencing data of a study of T-cell reconstitution after alpha-beta-depleted transplantation in children (dated by TCRdb to the mid-2010s). About the investigation overall: Using TCR repertoire profiling, the study quantitatively followed how T-cell immune reconstitution unfolded in children after TCRalphabeta/CD19-depleted allogeneic hematopoietic cell transplantation. Beyond this particular receptor, the publication reports: About two months after transplant, the apparently early recovery of alphabetaT-cell counts reportedly depended on just several hundred clones that had expanded rapidly and came from non-depleted graft cells. The frequencies of hyperexpanded clones fell over the following months, and after one year, T-cell counts and TCRbeta diversity were mostly attributed to newly produced T cells. In some patients, the high TCRbeta diversity seen at day 60 was put down to recipient T cells and intrathymic progenitors that had survived conditioning.

Including the terminal cysteine and phenylalanine, the CDR3 comprises 18 residues. Only the CDR3 part of the read is kept: 54 bases, read in frame from the first base. The V end loses 0 bases and the J end loses 2 bases, and a stretch of 18 bases separates them. According to the germline V gene, CDR1 reads SGHRS and CDR2 reads YFSETQ. This clonotype was counted many times. Its antigen is currently not known. No base quality values were provided; no much bigger clone lies one nucleotide off. Libraries were built with PCR. For sequencing, an Illumina HiSeq 2500 was employed. TCR library preparation used molecular barcoding, with unique molecular identifiers applied to normalize quantification of the TCRbeta repertoire. The public reads were quality trimmed at Q25 with fastp and then assembled into clones with MiXCR by TCRdb, keeping productive beta chains. Each CDR3 protein appears once, grouped with its most common genes and DNA. Counted in this sample were 250,000 to 300,000 distinct CDR3 sequences; 11% of them appeared once. The top ten constitute 20% to 30% of the sample.

Explained via the paper, the treatment or condition label denotes: allogeneic hematopoietic cell transplantation with graft depleted of TCRalphabeta T cells and CD19 B cells. Transplant recipients were children who received TCRalphabeta/CD19-depleted allogeneic hematopoietic cell grafts. The sample here was peripheral blood, taken 180 days after TCRalphabeta/CD19-depleted stem cell transplant. The source of this sequence is a male patient aged 2 to 9 who had a stem cell transplant for chronic granulomatous disease, so the T cells may come from the graft donor. The V gene is TRBV5-1 and the J gene is TRBJ2-1; perhaps TRBD2 is the D gene, with 6 bases matching. The CDR3 protein sequence reads: CASSLAPVGRPAYNEQFF. The DNA is TGCGCCAGCAGCTTGGCCCCCGTGGGGAGGCCAGCCTACAATGAGCAGTTCTTC. Reference TRBV5-1 and TRBJ2-1 genes cover what lies past the CDR3, so the full variable domain is KAGVTQTPRYLIKTRGQQVTLSCSPISGHRSVSWYQQTPGQGLQFLFEYFSETQRNKGNFPGRFSGRQFSNSRSEMNVSTLELGDSALYLCASSLAPVGRPAYNEQFFGPGTRLTVL.